This T cell receptor beta chain derives from a study of human T cells and chemical hapten exposure. Unfractionated whole blood was the source from which total RNA was extracted. What the library attached to individual cDNA molecules were unique molecular identifiers. Source study methods: Counting gave a median of 95,638 TCRs per sample, with values ranging from about 23,224 to 700,000. TCRdb reprocessed the reads with MiXCR, giving one entry per CDR3 protein. The V and J calls and clone size come from TCRdb's table, not from the authors' own analysis. The sample has about 120,000 distinct CDR3 sequences, 8.5% seen once. Germline CDR1 reads DFQATT; CDR2 reads SNEGSKA (reference sequence). With 7 bases clipped from V and 8 bases from J, the junction kept 7 bases outside the gene matches. CDR3 length equals 13 residues. Ten or more counts support this clonotype.

Sequenced input: whole blood. The chain links TRBV20-1 to TRBJ2-1, with TRBD2 matching 11 bases. This clonotype was obtained from a human donor in good health. Some clones in this sample may be carry-over from other donors' samples. In nucleotides, the CDR3 is TGCAGTGTTCCAACTAGCGGGAGTTATGAGCAGTTCTTC. It yields the protein CSVPTSGSYEQFF.